Here is one T cell receptor beta chain with its context. These data come from a study of blood T cell repertoires in COVID-19. Participants, about 18 to 100 years old, spanned under 30 US areas. V was clipped by 3 bases and J by 6 bases; unmatched bases: 4. The CDR3 runs to 13 residues. Under the authors' procedure: Amplification of reference gene primers provided the estimated nucleated cell counts. Only in-frame clones appear in the TCRdb table, and some are missing; sequencing was by immunoSEQ multiplex PCR. From that table come the V and J calls and clone size; the DNA was used to work out D and trimming. Of approximately 490,000 clones listed, 70% to 90% were seen once; the top ten hold under 9.5%.

The chain couples TRBV12-3 or TRBV12-4 to TRBJ1-2, with TRBD1 identical over 7 bases. The material sequenced was PBMCs or T cells enriched from blood (not recorded which). The receptor was derived from a woman aged 55-69 years who had recovered from COVID-19. The CDR3 DNA is TGTGCCAGCAGTTTCCTTACAGGGGATGGCTACACCTTC. Translated: CASSFLTGDGYTF.